This T cell receptor beta chain derives from a study of blood T cell repertoires in COVID-19. Across the whole study: The study drew acute and convalescent COVID-19 samples from the United States, Italy and Spain. T cells, B-cell-depleted T cells, or PBMCs provided the cDNA or gDNA that served as material.

Per the authors' pipeline: Counts of nucleated cells, estimated from reference gene primer amplification, were obtained. Sequenced by immunoSEQ multiplex PCR; TCRdb stores in-frame clones only, minus some. V, J and clone size are those of that table, while D and trimming were read from the DNA. Among over 75,000 clones listed, roughly 78% were seen once. Sequenced material: peripheral blood. The sequence derives from a woman between 70 and 85 years old with acute or convalescent COVID-19.

Here the CDR3 reads CAWQMGQGFAQPQHF. As DNA, the CDR3 is TGTGCCTGGCAGATGGGACAGGGCTTCGCTCAGCCCCAGCATTTT. The rearrangement uses TRBV30 and TRBJ1-5; 9 bases are shared with TRBD1. There are 15 residues in the CDR3. Trimming took 5 bases from V and 6 from J; bases not matched to a gene: 11. Germline-derived CDR1 and CDR2 are GTSNPN and SVGIG (reference sequence).